A selection of T cell receptor beta chains follows, all from one sample in a study of T-cell reconstitution after alpha-beta-depleted transplantation in children. TCRdb re-called the PCR reads through MiXCR, storing one row per CDR3 protein. Among around 140,000 distinct CDR3 sequences, 8.8% were seen once, and the ten largest hold 15% to 20%. The sequenced sample was PBMCs, mostly from graft donor cells, obtained 180 days after TCRalphabeta/CD19-depleted stem cell transplant. These receptors all come from a female patient aged 2 to 10 who had a stem cell transplant for congenital amegakaryocytic thrombocytopenia, so the T cells may come from the graft donor. The CDR3 runs from the conserved cysteine through the conserved F or W. The order of the fields is V gene, J gene, clone size, D gene, CDR3 protein, CDR3 DNA. A D gene is named only where the DNA matches it firmly. Size tells how often a clone was seen (once, few, many) or the class of an expanded clone, and some rows leave it out.

TRBV20-1	TRBJ2-5	many	NA	CSARPGHSFQETQYF	TGCAGTGCTAGACCGGGTCACAGCTTCCAAGAGACCCAGTACTTC
TRBV5-1	TRBJ2-7	many	NA	CASSLRQGKEQYF	TGCGCCAGCAGCTTGCGGCAGGGTAAAGAGCAGTACTTC
TRBV5-4	TRBJ2-3	many	TRBD2	CASSLVTGTSGGTQYF	TGTGCCAGCAGCTTGGTCACCGGGACTAGCGGGGGGACGCAGTATTTT
TRBV5-1	TRBJ2-3	many	NA	CASSSPWMEADTQYF	TGCGCCAGCAGCTCACCGTGGATGGAGGCAGATACGCAGTATTTT
TRBV7-7	TRBJ2-1	few	NA	CASSLVPRQAQFF	TGTGCCAGCAGCTTAGTGCCCCGACAGGCTCAGTTCTTC
TRBV27	TRBJ2-5	NA	NA	CASNLRESEEETQYF	TGTGCCAGCAACCTCAGGGAATCAGAAGAAGAGACCCAGTACTTC
TRBV20-1	TRBJ1-4	many	NA	CSFYDRGPEKLFF	TGCAGCTTCTACGACCGGGGCCCTGAAAAACTGTTTTTT
TRBV28	TRBJ1-1	many	NA	CASSLVNTEAFF	TGTGCCAGCAGTTTAGTGAACACTGAAGCTTTCTTT
TRBV4-1	TRBJ2-7	NA	NA	CASSHLFGSWSDEQYF	TGCGCCAGCAGCCACCTCTTTGGGTCCTGGAGTGACGAGCAGTACTTC
TRBV5-1	TRBJ2-1	NA	TRBD2	CASSMGLAGMEQFF	TGCGCCAGCAGCATGGGACTAGCGGGGATGGAGCAGTTCTTC
TRBV20-1	TRBJ1-1	many	NA	CSALLLGSEAFF	TGCAGTGCCTTACTCCTCGGGAGTGAAGCTTTCTTT
TRBV5-1	TRBJ2-5	many	NA	CASSLEELGETQYF	TGCGCCAGCAGCTTGGAGGAGCTAGGGGAGACCCAGTACTTC
TRBV6-2/TRBV6-3	TRBJ2-2	few	TRBD2	CASSSGLAGGPDGELFF	TGTGCCAGCAGTTCGGGACTAGCGGGAGGGCCGGACGGGGAGCTGTTTTTT
TRBV12-3/TRBV12-4	TRBJ2-1	NA	NA	CASSWATHNEQFF	TGTGCCAGCAGTTGGGCTACACACAATGAGCAGTTCTTC
TRBV20-1	TRBJ1-6	NA	TRBD1	CSARPGTVNSPLHF	TGCAGTGCTAGACCTGGGACAGTCAATTCACCCCTCCACTTT
TRBV12-3/TRBV12-4	TRBJ2-7	many	TRBD2	CASSLAGGASYEQYF	TGTGCCAGCAGTTTGGCGGGGGGCGCTTCCTACGAGCAGTACTTC
TRBV10-2	TRBJ2-7	many	NA	CASSDSSYEQYF	TGCGCCAGCAGCGACAGCTCCTACGAGCAGTACTTC
TRBV25-1	TRBJ2-1	many	NA	CASSAWVFPNEQFF	TGTGCCAGCAGTGCGTGGGTGTTCCCCAATGAGCAGTTCTTC
TRBV20-1	TRBJ2-3	NA	TRBD2	CSARWRGGPDTQYF	TGCAGTGCTAGGTGGCGGGGGGGCCCAGATACGCAGTATTTT
TRBV12-3/TRBV12-4	TRBJ1-2	many	NA	CASSSNRINYGYTF	TGTGCCAGCAGTTCAAACCGGATAAACTATGGCTACACCTTC
TRBV7-2	TRBJ1-5	many	TRBD1	CASSSQDRGPQPQHF	TGTGCCAGCAGCTCCCAGGACAGGGGGCCTCAGCCCCAGCATTTT
TRBV7-8	TRBJ1-3	many	TRBD1	CASSLAQAGTGGNSGNTIYF	TGTGCCAGCAGCTTAGCGCAGGCAGGGACAGGGGGCAACTCTGGAAACACCATATATTTT